These 15 T cell receptor beta chains originate from one sample sequenced in a study of cytomegalovirus exposure and HLA in healthy donors. The PCR made use of 60 Vbeta and 13 Jbeta primers. Clones were read by immunoSEQ multiplex PCR, and TCRdb kept only the in-frame ones, dropping some. The sample has approximately 120,000 clones. Material: PBMCs. The receptors were gathered from a man aged 30 to 45 in good health and CMV-seronegative.

The V call is TRBV7-6, the J call TRBJ2-7; tentative D call: TRBD1 (5 bases). Germline values: CDR1 SGHVS, CDR2 FNYEAQ. Trimming shortened V by 0 bases and J by 3 bases, and 6 bases separated the two germline ends. The CDR3 covers 13 residues. The CDR3 sequence is CASSLAQGYEQYF. The CDR3 coding sequence is TGTGCCAGCAGCTTAGCTCAGGGCTACGAGCAGTACTTC.

The chain has TRBV5-1 and TRBJ1-5; 7 nucleotides match TRBD1. Per germline, CDR1 SGHRS and CDR2 YFSETQ. The ends lost 2 bases at V and 2 bases at J; junction bases unmatched: 13. CDR3 length equals 18 residues. CDR3 nucleotide sequence: TGCGCCAGCAGCTTCCGACGACAGGGTACGAAGGGCAATCAGCCCCAGCATTTT. Encoded protein: CASSFRRQGTKGNQPQHF.

The chain has TRBV7-9 and TRBJ1-3; possible D gene TRBD1, 5 bases. The germline V gene has CDR1 SEHNR and CDR2 FQNEAQ (reference sequence). This CDR3 is 14 amino acids long. The V end lost 5 bases, the J end lost 0 bases, and 8 bases lay between the germline ends. Here the CDR3 reads CASSPGSSGNTIYF. The DNA for the CDR3 is TGTGCCAGCAGCCCAGGGTCCTCTGGAAACACCATATATTTT.

The chain joins TRBV6-1 to TRBJ2-3; D is unresolved. The CDR3 runs 13 residues. V lost 6 bases to trimming and J lost 1 base, with 8 bases between them. Germline values: CDR1 MNHNS, CDR2 SASEGT. In nucleotides, the CDR3 is TGTGCCAGCAGCGAGCTAGGCACAGATACGCAGTATTTT. Encoded protein: CASSELGTDTQYF.

The chain is built from TRBV6-5 and TRBJ2-3; maybe TRBD1 (5 bases). Trimming left V 2 bases short and J 2 bases short, with 14 bases between. Germline V gene sequence: CDR1 MNHEY, CDR2 SVGAGI. The CDR3 runs to 16 residues. The DNA of the CDR3 is TGTGCCAGCAGTTACCGTCAGGGCACCCACACAGATACGCAGTATTTT. Protein sequence: CASSYRQGTHTDTQYF.

The chain is built from TRBV19 and TRBJ1-5; D is ambiguous. V lost 6 bases to trimming and J lost 8 bases, with 23 bases between them. Germline lookup yields CDR1 LNHDA and CDR2 SQIVND (reference sequence). CDR3 length: 16 amino acids. CDR3 protein: CASSPREGLGMEPQHF. In DNA form, the CDR3 reads TGTGCCAGTAGCCCCCGGGAGGGCCTGGGGATGGAGCCCCAGCATTTT.

The chain recombines TRBV7-9 with TRBJ2-7, with a tentative D call TRBD2 (6 bases). Trimming pared 6 bases from V and 5 bases from J, leaving 17 bases between. The CDR3 extends over 14 amino acids. The germline V gene has CDR1 SEHNR and CDR2 FQNEAQ (reference sequence). CDR3 bases: TGTGCCAGCAGAGGTGGGAGGCTTCTCGACGAGCAGTACTTC. Translating it yields CASRGGRLLDEQYF.

The gene calls are TRBV4-3 and TRBJ2-7, with D perhaps matching TRBD2 (6 bases). The V end was cut by 0 bases, the J end by 2 bases, with 14 bases between. Looked up from germline, CDR1 is LGHNA and CDR2 is YSLEER. The CDR3 length is 16 residues. Here the CDR3 reads CASSQDSGDTAYEQYF. CDR3 DNA: TGCGCCAGCAGCCAAGACTCGGGGGATACCGCCTACGAGCAGTACTTC.

This sequence joins TRBV7-9 and TRBJ1-3, with 11 bases lining up with TRBD1. J was trimmed by 2 bases and V by 5 bases; bases with no gene match: 14. The germline V gene has CDR1 SEHNR and CDR2 FQNEAQ (reference sequence). The CDR3 sequence is 19 residues long. In DNA, the CDR3 is TGTGCCAGCAGCCCAAGGCCCAAGACGGGACAGGGGGCTGGAAACACCATATATTTT. The encoded protein is CASSPRPKTGQGAGNTIYF.

The rearrangement joins TRBV27 to TRBJ2-1; D uncertain. The ends were cut back, 5 bases at V and 0 bases at J, with 8 bases in the middle. The CDR3 sequence is 14 residues long. CDR1 MNHEY and CDR2 SMNVEV come from the germline V gene (reference sequence). This CDR3 reads CASSVGLSYNEQFF. In DNA form, the CDR3 reads TGTGCCAGCAGTGTCGGTCTCTCCTACAATGAGCAGTTCTTC.

The chain is built from TRBV28 and TRBJ2-2, with TRBD1 matching over 7 bases. V shed 6 bases and J 1 base; nucleotides not matched to a gene: 11. The CDR3 is 17 residues long. Germline-derived CDR1 and CDR2 are MDHEN and SYDVKM. The DNA for the CDR3 is TGTGCCAGCAGATCGGACCGGGACAGACGGAACACCGGGGAGCTGTTTTTT. Amino acid sequence: CASRSDRDRRNTGELFF.

The V call is TRBV25-1, the J call TRBJ2-7; D may be TRBD1 (6 bases). The V end was cut by 1 base, the J end by 5 bases, with 15 bases between. The CDR3 has 15 residues. The V gene's germline CDR1 is MGHDK and CDR2 SYGVNS. CDR3 region: CASSESGQGKDEQYF. The CDR3 nucleotides read TGTGCCAGCAGTGAATCAGGGCAGGGGAAGGACGAGCAGTACTTC.

The chain employs TRBV6-4 and TRBJ2-2; possible D gene TRBD1, 5 bases. Germline CDR1 MRHNA, CDR2 SNTAGT. Trimming removed 8 bases at V and 7 bases at J, with 14 bases between. This CDR3 is built from 13 residues. CDR3 sequence (DNA): TGTGCCAGCGCCCCAGGGCTAGGCGGGGAGCTGTTTTTT. It yields the protein CASAPGLGGELFF.

The rearrangement links TRBV15 to TRBJ2-5; tentatively, D is TRBD2 (5 bases). Germline V gene sequence: CDR1 LNHNV, CDR2 YYDKDF (reference sequence). V lost 0 bases and J 4 bases, leaving 9 bases between the germline ends. The CDR3 spans 14 residues. This chain's CDR3 is CATSREMSGETQYF. CDR3 DNA: TGTGCCACCAGCAGAGAAATGAGCGGAGAGACCCAGTACTTC.

The chain recombines TRBV15 with TRBJ2-4, with 8 bases aligning to TRBD1. This CDR3 is built from 18 residues. The germline CDR1 and CDR2 sequences are LNHNV and YYDKDF (reference sequence). V lost 3 bases to trimming and J lost 0 bases; unmatched junction nucleotides: 10. DNA of the CDR3: TGTGCCACCAGCAGCCCGAACTCAGGGGGCGTAGCCAAAAACATTCAGTACTTC. Amino acids: CATSSPNSGGVAKNIQYF.